The T cell receptor beta chain under discussion was sequenced for a study of blood T cell repertoires in COVID-19. CDR1 is WNHNN and CDR2 is SYGVQD in the germline V gene (reference sequence). The V segment lost 2 bases and the J segment 0 bases; nucleotides outside the gene matches: 10. The CDR3 has 17 amino acids. In the original analysis: For nucleated cells, counts were estimated from reference gene primer amplification. Generated by immunoSEQ multiplex PCR, the TCRdb table keeps only in-frame clones and is missing some. V and J calls and clone size come straight from that table; D and trimming were deduced from the DNA. Altogether roughly 150,000 clones are present, 65% to 85% being singletons, with the ten largest covering less than 5.5%.

This chain uses TRBV10-1 with TRBJ2-7; 7 positions agree with TRBD1. The receptor was isolated from a woman in her forties or fifties with acute or convalescent COVID-19. The sample was peripheral blood. CDR3 sequence reads: CASSEPPGQSASYEQYF. CDR3 sequence (DNA): TGCGCCAGCAGTGAGCCCCCGGGACAGAGTGCCTCCTACGAGCAGTACTTC.